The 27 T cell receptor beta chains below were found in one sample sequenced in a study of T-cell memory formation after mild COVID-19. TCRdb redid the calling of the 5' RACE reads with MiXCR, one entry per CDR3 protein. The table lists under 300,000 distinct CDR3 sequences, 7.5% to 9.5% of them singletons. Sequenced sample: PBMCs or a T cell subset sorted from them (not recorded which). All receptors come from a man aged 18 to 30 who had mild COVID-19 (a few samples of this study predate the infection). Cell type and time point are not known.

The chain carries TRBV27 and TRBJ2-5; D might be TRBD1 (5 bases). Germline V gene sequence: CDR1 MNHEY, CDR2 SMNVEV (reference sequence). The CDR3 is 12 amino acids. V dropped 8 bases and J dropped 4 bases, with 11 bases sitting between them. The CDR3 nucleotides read TGTGCCAGCTGTGACAGCAGAGAGACCCAGTACTTC. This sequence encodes CASCDSRETQYF.

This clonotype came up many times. The DNA for the CDR3 is TGTGCCATCCTGGGGGGCCCCACAGATACGCAGTATTTT. This translates into CAILGGPTDTQYF. The chain joins TRBV10-3 to TRBJ2-3; D possibly matches TRBD1 or TRBD2 (6 bases each). This CDR3 region has 13 residues. CDR1 and CDR2 (germline): ENHRY, SYGVKD. V was clipped by 8 bases and J by 2 bases, with 11 bases between them.

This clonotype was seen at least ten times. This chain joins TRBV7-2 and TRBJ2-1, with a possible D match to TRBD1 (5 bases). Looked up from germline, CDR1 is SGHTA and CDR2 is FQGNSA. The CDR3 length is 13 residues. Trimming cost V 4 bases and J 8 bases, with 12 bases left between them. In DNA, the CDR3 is TGTGCCAGCAGCTCAGCAGGGCACCATGAGCAGTTCTTC. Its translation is CASSSAGHHEQFF.

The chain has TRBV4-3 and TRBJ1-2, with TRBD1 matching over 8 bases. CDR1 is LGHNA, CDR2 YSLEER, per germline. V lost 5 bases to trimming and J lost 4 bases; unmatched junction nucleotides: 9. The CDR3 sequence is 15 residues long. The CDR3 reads CASSFSQGAGYGYTF. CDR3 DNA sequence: TGCGCCAGCAGCTTCAGTCAGGGGGCCGGCTATGGCTACACCTTC.

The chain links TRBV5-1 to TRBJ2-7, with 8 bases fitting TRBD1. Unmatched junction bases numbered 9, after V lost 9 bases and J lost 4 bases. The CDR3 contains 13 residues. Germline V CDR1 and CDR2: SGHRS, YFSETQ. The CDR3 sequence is CATSPGGRYEQYF. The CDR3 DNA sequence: TGCGCCACTTCCCCAGGGGGCAGGTACGAGCAGTACTTC.

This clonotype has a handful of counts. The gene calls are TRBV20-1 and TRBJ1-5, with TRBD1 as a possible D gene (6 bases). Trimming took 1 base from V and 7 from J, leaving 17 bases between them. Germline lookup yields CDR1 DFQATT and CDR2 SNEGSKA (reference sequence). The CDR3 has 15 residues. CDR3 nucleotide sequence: TGCAGTGCTAGAGCCCCCACAGGGCTTGGGCAGCCCCAGCATTTT. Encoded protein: CSARAPTGLGQPQHF.

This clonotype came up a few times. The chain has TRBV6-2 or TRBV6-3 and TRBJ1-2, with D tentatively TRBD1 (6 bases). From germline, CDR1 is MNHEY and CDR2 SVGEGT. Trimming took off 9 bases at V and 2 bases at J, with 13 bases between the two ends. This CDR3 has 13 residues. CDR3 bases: TGTGCCAGGCCGAGGACAGCCAACTATGGCTACACCTTC. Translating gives CARPRTANYGYTF.

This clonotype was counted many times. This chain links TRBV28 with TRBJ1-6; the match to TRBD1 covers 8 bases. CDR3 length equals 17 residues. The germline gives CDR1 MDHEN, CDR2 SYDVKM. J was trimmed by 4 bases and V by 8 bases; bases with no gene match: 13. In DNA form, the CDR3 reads TGTGCCAGCTCCCAATTACAGGGGGTGGGTTATAATTCACCCCTCCACTTT. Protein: CASSQLQGVGYNSPLHF.

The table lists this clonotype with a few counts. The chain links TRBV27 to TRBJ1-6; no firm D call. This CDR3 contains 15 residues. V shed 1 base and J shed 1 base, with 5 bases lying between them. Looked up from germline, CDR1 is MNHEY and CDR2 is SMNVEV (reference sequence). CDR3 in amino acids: CASSLFVSYNSPLHF. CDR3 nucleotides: TGTGCCAGCAGTTTATTTGTTTCCTATAATTCACCCCTCCACTTT.

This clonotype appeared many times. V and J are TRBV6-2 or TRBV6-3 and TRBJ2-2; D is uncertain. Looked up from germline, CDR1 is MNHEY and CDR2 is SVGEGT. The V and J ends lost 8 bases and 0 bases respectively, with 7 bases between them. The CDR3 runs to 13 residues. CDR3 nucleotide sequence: TGTGCCAGCCACCTAACGAACACCGGGGAGCTGTTTTTT. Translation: CASHLTNTGELFF.

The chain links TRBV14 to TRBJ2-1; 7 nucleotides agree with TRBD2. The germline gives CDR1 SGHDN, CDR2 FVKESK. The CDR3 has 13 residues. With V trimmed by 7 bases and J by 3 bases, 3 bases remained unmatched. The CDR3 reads CASTSGNYNEQFF. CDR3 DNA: TGTGCCAGCACTAGCGGAAACTACAATGAGCAGTTCTTC.

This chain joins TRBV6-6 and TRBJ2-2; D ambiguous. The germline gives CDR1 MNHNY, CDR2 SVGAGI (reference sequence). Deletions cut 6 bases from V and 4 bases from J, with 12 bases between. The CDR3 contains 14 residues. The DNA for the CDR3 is TGTGCCAGCAGCTTGCGGCAAATCACCGGGGAGCTGTTTTTT. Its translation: CASSLRQITGELFF.

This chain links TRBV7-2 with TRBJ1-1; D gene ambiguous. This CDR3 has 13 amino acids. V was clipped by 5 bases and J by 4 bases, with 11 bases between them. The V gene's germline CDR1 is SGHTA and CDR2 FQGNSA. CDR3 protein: CASSPPRATEAFF. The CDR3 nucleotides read TGTGCCAGCAGCCCTCCTAGGGCCACTGAAGCTTTCTTT.

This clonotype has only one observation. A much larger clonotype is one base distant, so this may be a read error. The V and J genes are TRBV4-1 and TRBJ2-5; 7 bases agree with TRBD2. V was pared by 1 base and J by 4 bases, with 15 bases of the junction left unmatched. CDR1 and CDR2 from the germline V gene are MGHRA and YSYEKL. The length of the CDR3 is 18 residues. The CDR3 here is CASSQAALAVGGRETQYF. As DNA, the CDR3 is TGCGCCAGCAGCCAAGCGGCGCTAGCGGTGGGCGGGCGAGAGACCCAGTACTTC.

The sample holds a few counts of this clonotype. The CDR3 bases are TGTGCCAGCAGCTGGAGGGCCCTGAACACTGAAGCTTTCTTT. Its translation: CASSWRALNTEAFF. The chain is built from TRBV11-2 and TRBJ1-1; no clear D gene. Trimming stripped 4 bases from V and 0 bases from J, with 9 bases between. CDR1 is SGHAT, CDR2 FQNNGV, per germline. The CDR3 extends over 14 amino acids.

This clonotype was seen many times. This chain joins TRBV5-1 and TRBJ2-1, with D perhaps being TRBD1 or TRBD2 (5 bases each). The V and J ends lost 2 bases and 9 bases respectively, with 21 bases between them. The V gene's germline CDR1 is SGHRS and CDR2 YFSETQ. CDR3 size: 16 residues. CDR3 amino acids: CASSLAGANVFGEQFF. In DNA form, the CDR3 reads TGCGCCAGCAGCTTAGCCGGGGCTAATGTATTCGGTGAGCAGTTCTTC.

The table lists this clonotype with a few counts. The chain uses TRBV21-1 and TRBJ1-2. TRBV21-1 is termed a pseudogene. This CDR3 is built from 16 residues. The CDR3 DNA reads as TGTGCCAGCAGCAACGGTTTTTTAAGGGCAGCGGAAGGCTACACCTTC. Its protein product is CASSNGFLRAAEGYTF.

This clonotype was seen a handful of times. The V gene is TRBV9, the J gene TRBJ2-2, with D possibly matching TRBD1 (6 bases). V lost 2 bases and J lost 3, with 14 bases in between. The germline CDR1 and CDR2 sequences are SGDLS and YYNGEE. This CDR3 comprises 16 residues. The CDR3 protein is CASSVPTGQHTGELFF. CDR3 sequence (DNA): TGTGCCAGCAGCGTTCCCACCGGACAGCACACCGGGGAGCTGTTTTTT.

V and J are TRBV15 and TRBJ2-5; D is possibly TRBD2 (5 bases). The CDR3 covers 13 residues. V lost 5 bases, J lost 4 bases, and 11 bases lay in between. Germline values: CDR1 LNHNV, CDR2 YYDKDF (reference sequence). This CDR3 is CATSFGMRETQYF. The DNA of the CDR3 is TGTGCCACCAGCTTCGGGATGCGAGAGACCCAGTACTTC.

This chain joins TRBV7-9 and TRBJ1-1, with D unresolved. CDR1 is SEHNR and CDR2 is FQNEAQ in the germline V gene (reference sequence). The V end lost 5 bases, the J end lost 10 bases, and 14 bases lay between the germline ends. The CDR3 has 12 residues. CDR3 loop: CASSIRRFGAFF. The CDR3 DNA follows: TGTGCCAGCAGCATCCGCAGGTTCGGAGCTTTCTTT.

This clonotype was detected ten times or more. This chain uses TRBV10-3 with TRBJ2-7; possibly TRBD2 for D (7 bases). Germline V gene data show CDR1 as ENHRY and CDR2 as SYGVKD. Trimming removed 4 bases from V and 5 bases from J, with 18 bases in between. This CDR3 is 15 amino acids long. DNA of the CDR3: TGTGCCATCAGTGCGGGGGGACACTTGTCGCACGAGCAGTACTTC. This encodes CAISAGGHLSHEQYF.

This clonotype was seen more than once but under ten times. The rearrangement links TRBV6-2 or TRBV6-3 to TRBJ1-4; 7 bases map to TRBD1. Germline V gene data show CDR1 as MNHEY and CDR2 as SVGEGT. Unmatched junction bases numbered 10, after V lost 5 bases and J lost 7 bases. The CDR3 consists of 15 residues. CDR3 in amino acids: CASSLQGSWSEKLFF. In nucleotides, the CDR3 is TGTGCCAGCAGTCTACAGGGGTCATGGAGTGAAAAACTGTTTTTT.

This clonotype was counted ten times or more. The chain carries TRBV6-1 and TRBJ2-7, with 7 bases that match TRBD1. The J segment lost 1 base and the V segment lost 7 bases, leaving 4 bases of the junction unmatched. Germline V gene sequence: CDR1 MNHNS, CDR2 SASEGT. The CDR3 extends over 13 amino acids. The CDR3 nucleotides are TGTGCCAGCACTTGGGACAGATCCTACGAGCAGTACTTC. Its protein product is CASTWDRSYEQYF.

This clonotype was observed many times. The CDR3: CASSGSGTGTFEQYF. CDR3 nucleotides: TGTGCCAGCAGCGGATCCGGGACAGGAACCTTCGAGCAGTACTTC. The chain carries TRBV7-8 and TRBJ2-7; TRBD1 matches at 8 bases. The V gene's germline CDR1 is SGHVS and CDR2 FQNEAQ. The CDR3 extends over 15 amino acids. After removal of 5 bases from V and 6 bases from J, the junction contained 12 bases not matched to a gene.

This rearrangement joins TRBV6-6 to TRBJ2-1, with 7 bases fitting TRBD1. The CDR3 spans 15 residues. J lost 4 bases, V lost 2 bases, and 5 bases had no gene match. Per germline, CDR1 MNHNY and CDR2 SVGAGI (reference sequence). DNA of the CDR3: TGTGCCAGCAGTTACGCCAGGGACAGATACAATGAGCAGTTCTTC. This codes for CASSYARDRYNEQFF.

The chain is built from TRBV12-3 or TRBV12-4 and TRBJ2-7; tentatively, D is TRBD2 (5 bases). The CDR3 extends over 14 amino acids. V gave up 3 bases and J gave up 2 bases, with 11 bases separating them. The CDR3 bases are TGTGCCAGCAGTTTTTCGGGATTTCCCTACGAGCAGTACTTC. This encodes CASSFSGFPYEQYF.

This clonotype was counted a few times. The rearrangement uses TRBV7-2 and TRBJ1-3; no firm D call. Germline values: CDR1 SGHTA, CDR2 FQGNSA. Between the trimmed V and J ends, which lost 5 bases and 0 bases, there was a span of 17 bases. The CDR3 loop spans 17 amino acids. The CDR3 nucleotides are TGTGCCAGCAGCGCATGGGCCGGGCCGAGCTCTGGAAACACCATATATTTT. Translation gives CASSAWAGPSSGNTIYF.